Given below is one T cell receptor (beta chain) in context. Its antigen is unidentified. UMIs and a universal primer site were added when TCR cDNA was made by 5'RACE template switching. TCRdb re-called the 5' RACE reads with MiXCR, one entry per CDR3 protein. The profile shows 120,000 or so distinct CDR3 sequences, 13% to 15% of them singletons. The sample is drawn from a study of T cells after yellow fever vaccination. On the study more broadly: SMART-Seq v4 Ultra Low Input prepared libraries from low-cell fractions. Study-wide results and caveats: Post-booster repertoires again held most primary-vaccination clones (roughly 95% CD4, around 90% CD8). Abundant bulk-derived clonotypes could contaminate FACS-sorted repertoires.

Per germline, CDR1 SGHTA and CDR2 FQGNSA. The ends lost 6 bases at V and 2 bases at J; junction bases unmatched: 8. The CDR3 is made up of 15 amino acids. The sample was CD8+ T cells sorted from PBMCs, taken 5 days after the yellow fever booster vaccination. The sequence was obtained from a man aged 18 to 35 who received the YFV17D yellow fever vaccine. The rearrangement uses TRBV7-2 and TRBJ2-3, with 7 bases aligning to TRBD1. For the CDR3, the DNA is TGTGCCAGCAGTCCTGCTAGGGGGCCCACAGATACGCAGTATTTT. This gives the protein CASSPARGPTDTQYF.